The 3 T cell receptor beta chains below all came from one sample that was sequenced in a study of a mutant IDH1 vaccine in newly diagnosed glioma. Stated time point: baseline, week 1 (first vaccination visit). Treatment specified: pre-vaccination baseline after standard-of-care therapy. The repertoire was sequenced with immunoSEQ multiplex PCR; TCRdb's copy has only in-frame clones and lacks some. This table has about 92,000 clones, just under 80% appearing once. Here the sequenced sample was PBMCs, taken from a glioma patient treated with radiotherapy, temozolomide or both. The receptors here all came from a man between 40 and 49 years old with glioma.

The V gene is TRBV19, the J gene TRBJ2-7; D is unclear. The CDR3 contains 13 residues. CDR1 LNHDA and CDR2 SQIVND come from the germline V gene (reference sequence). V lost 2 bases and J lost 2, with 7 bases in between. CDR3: CASSITVTYEQYF. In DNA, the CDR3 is TGTGCCAGTAGTATAACAGTAACCTACGAGCAGTACTTC.

The CDR3 loop is CASSPLDRYYEQYF. The CDR3 DNA sequence: TGTGCCAGCAGTCCACTAGACAGGTACTACGAGCAGTACTTC. The chain uses TRBV28 and TRBJ2-7, with a possible D match to TRBD1 (6 bases). V was shortened by 5 bases and J by 3 bases, with 14 bases between the two germline ends. CDR1 and CDR2 (germline): MDHEN, SYDVKM. CDR3 length: 14 residues.

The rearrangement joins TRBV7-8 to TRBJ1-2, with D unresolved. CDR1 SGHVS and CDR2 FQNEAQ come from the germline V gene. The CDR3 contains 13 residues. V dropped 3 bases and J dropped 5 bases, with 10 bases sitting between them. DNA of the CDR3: TGTGCCAGCAGCTTCAGGACCGATTATGGCTACACCTTC. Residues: CASSFRTDYGYTF.